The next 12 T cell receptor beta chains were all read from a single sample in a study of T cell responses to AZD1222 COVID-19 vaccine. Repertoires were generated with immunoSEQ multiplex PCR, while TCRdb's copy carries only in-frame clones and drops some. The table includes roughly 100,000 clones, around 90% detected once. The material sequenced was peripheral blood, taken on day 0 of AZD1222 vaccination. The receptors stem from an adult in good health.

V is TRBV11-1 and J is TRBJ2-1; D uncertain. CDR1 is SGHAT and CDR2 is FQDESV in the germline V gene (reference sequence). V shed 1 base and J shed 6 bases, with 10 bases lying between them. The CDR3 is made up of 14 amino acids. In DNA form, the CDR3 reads TGTGCCAGCAGCTTAGAACGCCAGATCAATGAGCAGTTCTTC. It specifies CASSLERQINEQFF.

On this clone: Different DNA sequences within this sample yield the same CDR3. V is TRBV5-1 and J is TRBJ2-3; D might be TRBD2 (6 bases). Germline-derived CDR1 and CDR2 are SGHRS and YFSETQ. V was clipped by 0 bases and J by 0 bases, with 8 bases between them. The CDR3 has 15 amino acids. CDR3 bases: TGCGCCAGCAGCTTGGCCGGGACTAGCACAGATACGCAGTATTTT. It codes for CASSLAGTSTDTQYF.

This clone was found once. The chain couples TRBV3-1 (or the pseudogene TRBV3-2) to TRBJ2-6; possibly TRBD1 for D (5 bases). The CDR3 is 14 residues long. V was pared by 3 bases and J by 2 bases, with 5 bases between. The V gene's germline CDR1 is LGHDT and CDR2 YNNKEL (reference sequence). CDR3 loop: CASSHRAGANVLTF. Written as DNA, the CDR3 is TGTGCCAGCAGCCACAGGGCTGGGGCCAACGTCCTGACTTTC.

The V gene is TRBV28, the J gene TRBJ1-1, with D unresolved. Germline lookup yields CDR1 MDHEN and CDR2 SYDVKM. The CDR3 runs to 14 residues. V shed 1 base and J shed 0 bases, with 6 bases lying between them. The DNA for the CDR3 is TGTGCCAGCAGTTTATTCTCGATGAACACTGAAGCTTTCTTT. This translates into CASSLFSMNTEAFF. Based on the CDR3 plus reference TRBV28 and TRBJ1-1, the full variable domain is DVKVTQSSRYLVKRTGEKVFLECVQDMDHENMFWYRQDPGLGLRLIYFSYDVKMKEKGDIPEGYSVSREKKERFSLILESASTNQTSMYLCASSLFSMNTEAFFGQGTRLTVV.

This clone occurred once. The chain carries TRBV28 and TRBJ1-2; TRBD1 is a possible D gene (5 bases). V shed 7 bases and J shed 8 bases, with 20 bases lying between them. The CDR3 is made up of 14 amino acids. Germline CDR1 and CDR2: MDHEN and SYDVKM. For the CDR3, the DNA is TGTGCCAGCACCCGGAGCGTACAGGCAACAGGCTACACCTTC. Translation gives CASTRSVQATGYTF.

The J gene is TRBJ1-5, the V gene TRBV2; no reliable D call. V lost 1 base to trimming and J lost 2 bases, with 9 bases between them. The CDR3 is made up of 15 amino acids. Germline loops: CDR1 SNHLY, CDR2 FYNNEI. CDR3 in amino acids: CASSEGGGGNQPQHF. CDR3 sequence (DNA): TGTGCCAGCAGTGAAGGGGGAGGAGGCAATCAGCCCCAGCATTTT.

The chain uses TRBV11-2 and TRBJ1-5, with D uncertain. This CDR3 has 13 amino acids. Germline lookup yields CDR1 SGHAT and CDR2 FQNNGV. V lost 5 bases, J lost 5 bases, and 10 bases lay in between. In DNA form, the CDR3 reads TGTGCCAGCAGCCCCCAGGAGGATCAGCCCCAGCATTTT. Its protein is CASSPQEDQPQHF.

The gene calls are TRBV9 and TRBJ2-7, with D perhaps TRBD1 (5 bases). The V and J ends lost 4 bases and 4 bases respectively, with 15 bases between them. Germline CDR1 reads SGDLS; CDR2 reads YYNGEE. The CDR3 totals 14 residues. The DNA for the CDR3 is TGTGCCAGCAGCTTAACAGGAATAGGGTACGAGCAGTACTTC. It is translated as CASSLTGIGYEQYF.

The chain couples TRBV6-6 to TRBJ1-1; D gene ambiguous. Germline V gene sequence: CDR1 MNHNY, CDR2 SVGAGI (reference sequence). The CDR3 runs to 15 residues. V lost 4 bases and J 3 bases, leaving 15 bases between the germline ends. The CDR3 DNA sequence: TGTGCCAGCAGTTTGACGGGTCGTGGGGACACTGAAGCTTTCTTT. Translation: CASSLTGRGDTEAFF.

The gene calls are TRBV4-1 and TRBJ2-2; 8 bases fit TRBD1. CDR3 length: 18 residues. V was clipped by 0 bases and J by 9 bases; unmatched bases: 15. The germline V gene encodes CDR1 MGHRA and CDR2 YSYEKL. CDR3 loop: CASSQDEFRTGTSRELFF. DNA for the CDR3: TGCGCCAGCAGCCAAGATGAATTTAGGACAGGGACGAGTAGGGAGCTGTTTTTT.

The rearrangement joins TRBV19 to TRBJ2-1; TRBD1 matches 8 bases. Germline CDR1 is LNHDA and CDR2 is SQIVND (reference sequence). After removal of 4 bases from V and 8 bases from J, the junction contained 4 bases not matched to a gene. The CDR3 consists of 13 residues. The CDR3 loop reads CASSRNRGYEQFF. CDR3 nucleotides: TGTGCCAGTAGTAGGAACAGGGGGTATGAGCAGTTCTTC.

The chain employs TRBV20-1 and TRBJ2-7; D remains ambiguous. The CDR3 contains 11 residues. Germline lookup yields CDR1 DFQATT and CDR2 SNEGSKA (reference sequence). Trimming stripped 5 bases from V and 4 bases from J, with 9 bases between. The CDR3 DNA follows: TGCAGTGCTCGGGTGGGGTACGAGCAGTACTTC. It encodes CSARVGYEQYF.